This TCR beta chain was captured in a study of blood T cell repertoires in COVID-19. Study context: PBMCs, B-cell-depleted T cells, or T cells provided the cDNA or gDNA that made up the material.

Original processing notes: Researchers report that nucleated cell counts were estimated from reference gene primer amplification. TCRdb's copy holds only in-frame clones and misses some; the assay was immunoSEQ multiplex PCR. V and J calls and clone size are given by that table; D and trimming were obtained from the DNA. The data show approximately 88,000 clones, around three quarters seen once. The sample holds one count of this clone. The clonotype was recovered from a man aged 50-59 years who had recovered from COVID-19. The sequenced sample was peripheral blood.

CDR3: CASSYGAGGYEQYF. The CDR3 nucleotides read TGTGCCAGCAGTTATGGGGCGGGAGGCTACGAGCAGTACTTC. The gene calls are TRBV6-2 or TRBV6-3 and TRBJ2-7, with 8 bases identical to TRBD2. This CDR3 has 14 amino acids. V was pared by 3 bases and J by 3 bases, with 4 bases of the junction left unmatched. Germline loops: CDR1 MNHEY, CDR2 SVGEGT.